This T cell receptor (beta chain) was identified during a study of shared clonotypes between healthy human individuals. The method was immunoSEQ multiplex PCR; TCRdb's version includes in-frame clones alone and lacks a portion of them. The data show about 1 million clones, with around 75% seen just once and approximately 1.5% held by the top ten. In germline, CDR1 is SGHRS, CDR2 YFSETQ. With V trimmed by 4 bases and J by 7 bases, 9 bases remained unmatched. The CDR3 extends over 15 amino acids. The study drew all its donors from Caucasian adults living in Nashville, Tennessee. The gene calls are TRBV5-1 and TRBJ1-4, with 8 bases matching TRBD1. Specimen: memory CD4+ T cells sorted from blood. Noted subset: CD45RA-negative fraction. The origin of this receptor is a man in his late teens or twenties in good health. For the CDR3, the DNA is TGCGCCAGCAGCCCGGGGGACAGGCCGGGTGAAAAACTGTTTTTT. It translates to CASSPGDRPGEKLFF.